The clone carrying this T cell receptor beta chain occurred many times. This CDR3 region has 16 residues. After removal of 6 bases from V and 0 bases from J, the junction contained 7 bases not matched to a gene. The germline CDR1 and CDR2 sequences are MNHEY and SVGAGI. A unique molecular identifier was carried by every single TCR cDNA molecule. TCRdb passed the 5' RACE reads through MiXCR, listing each CDR3 protein once. This sample has about 21,000 distinct CDR3 sequences; over 5.5% occur once, and the top ten carry about 35%. Time point of the sample: sample taken at primary tumor resection. There were approximately 69 donors, all of them untreated patients with early-stage non-small cell lung cancer. Tumor, nontumor lung or frozen PBMC supplied whole RNA, sequenced without sorting. The data were taken from a study of spatial heterogeneity in lung cancer. Looking at the study overall: More than 9.5 raw reads, on average, carried each unique TCR and UMI combination.

The sample consisted of PBMCs, taken at surgery. The rearrangement joins TRBV6-5 to TRBJ2-2, with 7 bases fitting TRBD1. The TCR comes from a male donor with early-stage non-small cell lung cancer. This CDR3 is CASSAEGAPNTGELFF. CDR3 DNA: TGTGCCAGCAGCGCCGAGGGGGCCCCGAACACCGGGGAGCTGTTTTTT.